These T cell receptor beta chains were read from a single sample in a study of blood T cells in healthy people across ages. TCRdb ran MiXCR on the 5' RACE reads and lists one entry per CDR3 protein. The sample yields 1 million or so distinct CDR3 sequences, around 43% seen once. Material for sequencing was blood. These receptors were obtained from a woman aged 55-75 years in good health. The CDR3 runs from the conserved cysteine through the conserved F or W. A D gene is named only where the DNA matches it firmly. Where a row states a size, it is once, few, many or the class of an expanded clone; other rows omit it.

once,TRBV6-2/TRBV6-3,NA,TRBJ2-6,TGTGCCAGCAGTTATTTCAGAACGAGCGGGGCCAACGTCCTGACTTTC,CASSYFRTSGANVLTF
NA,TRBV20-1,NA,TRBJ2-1,TGCAGTGCCCCAGGGGGGTATGAGCAGTTCTTC,CSAPGGYEQFF
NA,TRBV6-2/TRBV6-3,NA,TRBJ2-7,TGTGCCACCCAGGTAGGAACTAGACCTCTCTACGAGCAGTACTTC,CATQVGTRPLYEQYF
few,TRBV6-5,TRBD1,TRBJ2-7,TGTGCCAGCAGTTACTCCGGGACAGGGGTCGAGCAGTACTTC,CASSYSGTGVEQYF
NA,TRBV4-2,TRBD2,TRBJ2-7,TGTGCCAGCAGCCAAGGGGGACTAGCGGTAGAGCAGTACTTC,CASSQGGLAVEQYF
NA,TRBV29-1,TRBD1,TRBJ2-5,TGCAGCTCCAGGGGGCCGGGAGAGACCCAGTACTTC,CSSRGPGETQYF
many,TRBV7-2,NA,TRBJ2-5,TGTGCCAGCAGCTTAGCCCTGGGACGAGAGACCCAGTACTTC,CASSLALGRETQYF
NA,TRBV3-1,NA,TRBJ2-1,TGTGCCAGCAGCCAACCCCTTAGCAGGGATAAGCAGTTCTTC,CASSQPLSRDKQFF
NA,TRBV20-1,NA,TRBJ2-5,TGCAGTGCCCGCTCGATCGTTGGTCAAGAGACCCAGTACTTC,CSARSIVGQETQYF
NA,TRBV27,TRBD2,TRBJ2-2,TGTGCCAGCAGTTGGTCTAGCGGTAACACCGGGGAGCTGTTTTTT,CASSWSSGNTGELFF
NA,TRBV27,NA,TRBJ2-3,TGTGCCAGCAGTTTATTAGGGCGACATACGCAGTATTTT,CASSLLGRHTQYF
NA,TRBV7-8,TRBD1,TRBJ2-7,TGTGCCAGCAGCTTCCGACAGGGCCGTTCCTACGAGCAGTACTTC,CASSFRQGRSYEQYF
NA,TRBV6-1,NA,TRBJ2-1,TGTGCCAGCAGCCCCGGCCGGGGTAGTTTGTACTACAATGAGCAGTTCTTC,CASSPGRGSLYYNEQFF
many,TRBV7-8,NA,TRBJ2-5,TGTGCCAGCAGCTTATTACAGGGTACCCAGTACTTC,CASSLLQGTQYF
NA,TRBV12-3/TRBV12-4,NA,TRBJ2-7,TGTGCCAGCAGCCTCTACCAAAGCTCCTACAATGAGCAGTACTTC,CASSLYQSSYNEQYF
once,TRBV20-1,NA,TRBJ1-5,TGCAGTGCTAGAGATTTTGGGGGCTCAGGGAATCAGCCCCAGCATTTT,CSARDFGGSGNQPQHF
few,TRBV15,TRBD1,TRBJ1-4,TGTGCCACCAGCAGCTCGTTCTTAGTGACAGGGGGTTATGAAAAACTGTTTTTT,CATSSSFLVTGGYEKLFF
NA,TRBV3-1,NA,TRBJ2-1,TGTGCCAGCAGCCAAGAAGGAGGGGATGAGCAGTTCTTC,CASSQEGGDEQFF
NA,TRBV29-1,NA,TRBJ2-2,TGCAGCGTTTTGACAGGAAAGAACACCGGGGAGCTGTTTTTT,CSVLTGKNTGELFF
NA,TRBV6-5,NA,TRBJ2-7,TGTGCCAGCAGTTACTTGACCATCACTGATACCTACGAGCAGTACTTC,CASSYLTITDTYEQYF
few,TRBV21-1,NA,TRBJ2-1,TGTGCCAGCAGCAAAAGGAAGGGGACGGAGACTAGCGGGAGTTTCCTGCGGTTCTTC,CASSKRKGTETSGSFLRFF
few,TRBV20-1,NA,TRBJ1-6,TGCAGTCCCGAGAGGACTGATAATTCACCCCTCCACTTT,CSPERTDNSPLHF
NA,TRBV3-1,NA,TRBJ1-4,TGTGCCAGCAGCCAAGATGCGGGGGGTGAAAAACTGTTTTTT,CASSQDAGGEKLFF
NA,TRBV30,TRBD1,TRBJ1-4,TGTGCCTGGAATAGGGGGCAGGGGAAGGAAAAACTGTTTTTT,CAWNRGQGKEKLFF
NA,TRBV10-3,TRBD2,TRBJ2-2,TGTGCCATCAGTGATGATGGAGTAGCGGGAACGAACACCGGGGAGCTGTTTTTT,CAISDDGVAGTNTGELFF
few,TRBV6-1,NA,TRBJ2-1,TGTGCCAGCAGCTTTGGGGCGTATGAGCAGTTCTTC,CASSFGAYEQFF
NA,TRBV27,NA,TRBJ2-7,TGTGCCAGCAGCCAAATGAAGGGAACAGGTTACTCCTACGAGCAGTACTTC,CASSQMKGTGYSYEQYF
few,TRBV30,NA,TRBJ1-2,TGTGCCGGGACCTTCGACTATGGCTACACCTTC,CAGTFDYGYTF
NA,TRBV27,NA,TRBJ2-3,TGTGCCAGCAGTATCGCACAGAACACAGATACGCTGTATTTT,CASSIAQNTDTLYF
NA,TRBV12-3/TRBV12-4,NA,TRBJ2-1,TGTGCCAGCAGTTCACAGGCCGCGGGCTCCTACAATGAGCAGTTCTTC,CASSSQAAGSYNEQFF
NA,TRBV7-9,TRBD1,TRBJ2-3,TGTGCCAGCAGCCCTGGACAGGGGATGACATATACGCAGTATTTT,CASSPGQGMTYTQYF
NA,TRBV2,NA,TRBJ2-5,TGTGCCAGCAGTGAGGGGTATAGGGAGACCCAGTACTTC,CASSEGYRETQYF
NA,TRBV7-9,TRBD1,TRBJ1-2,TGTGCCAGCAGCTTGGGACAGACACATAACTATGGCTACACCTTC,CASSLGQTHNYGYTF
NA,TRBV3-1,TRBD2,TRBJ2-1,TGTGCCAGCAGCCAGGGGACTAGCGGGATCGGGGTATGGTACAATGAGCAGTTCTTC,CASSQGTSGIGVWYNEQFF
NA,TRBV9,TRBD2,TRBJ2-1,TGTGCCAGCAGCGTAGTTAGCGGGAACTCCTACAATGAGCAGTTCTTC,CASSVVSGNSYNEQFF
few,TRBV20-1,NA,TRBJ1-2,TGCAGTGCTAGATGGGGGCGGGATGGCTACACCTTC,CSARWGRDGYTF
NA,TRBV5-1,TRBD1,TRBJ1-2,TGCGCCAGCAGCGTTTCCGGGACAGGGGGGTTCGGCTACACCTTC,CASSVSGTGGFGYTF
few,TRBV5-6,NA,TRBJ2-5,TGTGCCAGCAGCCCACTGCCCGGCGGTTACAATGAGCAGTACTTC,CASSPLPGGYNEQYF
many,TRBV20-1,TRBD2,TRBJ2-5,TGCAGTGCTAGCGGACTAGCGGAGACCCAGTACTTC,CSASGLAETQYF
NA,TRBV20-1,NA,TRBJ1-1,TGCAGTGCTAGTATGGGGGGAAGCACTGAAGCTTTCTTT,CSASMGGSTEAFF
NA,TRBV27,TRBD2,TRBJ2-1,TGTGCCAGCAGTCCCGTGGGGACTAGCGGCCTATACAATGAGCAGTTCTTC,CASSPVGTSGLYNEQFF
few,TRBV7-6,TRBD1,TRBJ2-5,TGTGCCAGCAGCGTCGGGACAGGGTACCAAGAGACCCAGTACTTC,CASSVGTGYQETQYF